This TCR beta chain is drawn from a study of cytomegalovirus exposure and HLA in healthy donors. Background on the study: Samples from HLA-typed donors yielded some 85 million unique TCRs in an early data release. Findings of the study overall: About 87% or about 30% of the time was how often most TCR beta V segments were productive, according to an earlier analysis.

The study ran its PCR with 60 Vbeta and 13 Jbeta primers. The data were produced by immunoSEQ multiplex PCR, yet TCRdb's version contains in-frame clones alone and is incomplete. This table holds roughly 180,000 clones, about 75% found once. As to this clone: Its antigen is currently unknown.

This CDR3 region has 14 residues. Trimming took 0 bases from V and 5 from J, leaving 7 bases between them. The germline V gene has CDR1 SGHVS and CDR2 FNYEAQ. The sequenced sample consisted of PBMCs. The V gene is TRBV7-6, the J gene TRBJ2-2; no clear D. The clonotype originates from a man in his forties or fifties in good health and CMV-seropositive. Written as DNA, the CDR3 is TGTGCCAGCAGCTTAGCTTCCGGTACCGGGGAGCTGTTTTTT. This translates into CASSLASGTGELFF.